This T cell receptor (beta chain) derives from a study of control samples from healthy donors and cancer patients. Clones were read by immunoSEQ multiplex PCR, and TCRdb kept only the in-frame ones, dropping some. The sample includes about 170,000 clones, just over 85% of them seen just once. The germline V gene encodes CDR1 MNHEY and CDR2 SMNVEV (reference sequence). V gave up 10 bases and J gave up 2 bases; unmatched junction bases: 9. The CDR3 consists of 14 residues. This receptor was taken from a woman aged 25 to 39 in good health. Sequences were obtained from blood. The chain joins TRBV27 to TRBJ2-7; TRBD2 matches 9 bases. CDR3 protein: CATSMRTSAYEQYF. DNA for the CDR3: TGTGCCACATCAATGAGGACTAGCGCCTACGAGCAGTACTTC.